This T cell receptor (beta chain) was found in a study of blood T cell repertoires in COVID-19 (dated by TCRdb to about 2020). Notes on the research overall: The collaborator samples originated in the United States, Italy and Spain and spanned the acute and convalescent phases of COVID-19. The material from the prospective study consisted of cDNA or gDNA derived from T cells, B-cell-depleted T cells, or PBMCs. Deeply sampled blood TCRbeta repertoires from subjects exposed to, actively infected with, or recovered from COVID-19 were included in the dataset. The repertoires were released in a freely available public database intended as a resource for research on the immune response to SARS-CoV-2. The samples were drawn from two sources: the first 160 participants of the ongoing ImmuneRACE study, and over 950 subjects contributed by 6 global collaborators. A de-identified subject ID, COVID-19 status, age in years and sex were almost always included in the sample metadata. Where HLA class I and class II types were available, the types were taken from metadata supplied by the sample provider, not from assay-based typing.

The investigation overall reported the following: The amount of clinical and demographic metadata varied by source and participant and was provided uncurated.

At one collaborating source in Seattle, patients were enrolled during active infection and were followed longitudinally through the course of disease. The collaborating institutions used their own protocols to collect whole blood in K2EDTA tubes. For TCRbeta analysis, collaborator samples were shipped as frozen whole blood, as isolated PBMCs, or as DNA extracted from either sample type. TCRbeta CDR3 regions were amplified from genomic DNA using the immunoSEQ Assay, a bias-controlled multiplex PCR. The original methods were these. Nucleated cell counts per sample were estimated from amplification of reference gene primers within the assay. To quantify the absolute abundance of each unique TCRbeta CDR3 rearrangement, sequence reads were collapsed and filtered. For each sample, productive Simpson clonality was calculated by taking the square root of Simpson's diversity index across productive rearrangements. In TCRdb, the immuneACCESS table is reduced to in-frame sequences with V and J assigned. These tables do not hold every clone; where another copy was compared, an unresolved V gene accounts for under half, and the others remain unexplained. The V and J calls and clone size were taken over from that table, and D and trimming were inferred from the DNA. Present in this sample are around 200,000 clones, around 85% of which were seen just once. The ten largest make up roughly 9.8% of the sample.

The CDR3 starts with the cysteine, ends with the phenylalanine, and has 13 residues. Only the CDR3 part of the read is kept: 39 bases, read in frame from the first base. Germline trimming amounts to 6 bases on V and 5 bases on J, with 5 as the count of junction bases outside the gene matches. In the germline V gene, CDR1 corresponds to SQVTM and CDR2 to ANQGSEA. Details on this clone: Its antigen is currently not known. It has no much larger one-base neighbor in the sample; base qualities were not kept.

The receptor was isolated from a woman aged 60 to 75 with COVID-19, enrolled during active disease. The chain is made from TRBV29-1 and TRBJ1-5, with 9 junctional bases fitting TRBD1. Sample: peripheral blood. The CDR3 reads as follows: CSVGTGLDQPQHF. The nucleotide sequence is TGCAGCGTCGGGACAGGGTTGGATCAGCCCCAGCATTTT. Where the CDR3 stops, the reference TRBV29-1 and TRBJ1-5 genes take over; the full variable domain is SAVISQKPSRDICQRGTSLTIQCQVDSQVTMMFWYRQQPGQSLTLIATANQGSEATYESGFVIDKFPISRPNLTFSTLTVSNMSPEDSSIYLCSVGTGLDQPQHFGDGTRLSIL.